This T cell receptor delta chain was captured in a study of gammadelta T cells in human blood. Overall study results and limits: Right after birth, innate γδ T cells reportedly expanded polyclonally after microbial exposure.

TCRdb reprocessed the RT-PCR reads using CATT. This table has 1,400 to 1,500 delta-chain clones, 17% appearing once. CDR3 length equals 21 residues. Germline V gene lookup returns CDR1 NSMFDY and CDR2 ISSIKDK. Trimming left V 4 bases short and J 4 bases short, with 35 bases between. Points on this clone: What it binds is not known. A far more abundant clone sits one base away, making this likely a read error.

The rearrangement uses TRAV29/DV5 and TRDJ2; perhaps TRDD2 as D (7 bases). Here the J gene came from matching the DNA to germline, since TCRdb omits it. The source is a human donor. The material sequenced was non-Vgamma9Vdelta2 gamma-delta T cells from infant blood. The CDR3 DNA follows: TGTGCAGCACGGGTAATTCCTACAGAGGATACCAAACGGGAGCCGACAGCACAACTCTTCTTT. Translated: CAARVIPTEDTKREPTAQLFF.